This T cell receptor beta chain was identified in a study of prognosis after radiotherapy for stage I lung cancer. The V and J ends lost 4 bases and 1 base respectively, with 11 bases between them. Per germline, CDR1 DFQATT and CDR2 SNEGSKA (reference sequence). This CDR3 is 13 amino acids long. With two-round multiplex PCR, TCR beta CDR3 sequences were amplified from genomic DNA. The first PCR round targeted every TRBV and TRBJ gene with specific primers. TCRdb redid the calling of the multiplex PCR reads with MiXCR, one entry per CDR3 protein. The sample lists roughly 15,000 distinct CDR3 sequences, about 17% occurring once. The sample holds many counts of this clonotype.

This specimen consisted of PBMCs, obtained before or after stereotactic body radiation therapy (not recorded which). The chain couples TRBV20-1 to TRBJ2-7; unclear D gene. This sequence was found in a donor of 50 years or more with non-small cell lung cancer. CDR3 residues: CSATVDQSYEQYF. CDR3 DNA sequence: TGCAGTGCTACCGTAGACCAATCCTACGAGCAGTACTTC.